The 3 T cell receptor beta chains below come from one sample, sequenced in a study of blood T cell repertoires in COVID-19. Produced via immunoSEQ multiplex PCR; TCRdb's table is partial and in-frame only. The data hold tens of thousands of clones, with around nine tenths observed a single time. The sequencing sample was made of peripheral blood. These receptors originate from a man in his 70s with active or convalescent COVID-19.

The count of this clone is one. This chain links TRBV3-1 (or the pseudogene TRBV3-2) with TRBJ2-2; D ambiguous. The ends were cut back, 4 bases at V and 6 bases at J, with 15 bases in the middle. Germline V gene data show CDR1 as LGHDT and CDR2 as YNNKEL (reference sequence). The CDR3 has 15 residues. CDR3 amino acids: CASSRTTVEPGELFF. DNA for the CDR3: TGTGCCAGCAGCCGCACCACGGTAGAGCCCGGGGAGCTGTTTTTT.

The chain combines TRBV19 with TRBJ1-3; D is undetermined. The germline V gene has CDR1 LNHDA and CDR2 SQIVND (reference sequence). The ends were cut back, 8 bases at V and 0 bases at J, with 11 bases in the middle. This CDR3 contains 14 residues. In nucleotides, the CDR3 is TGTGCCAGTGGAGGAACGAGCTCTGGAAACACCATATATTTT. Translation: CASGGTSSGNTIYF. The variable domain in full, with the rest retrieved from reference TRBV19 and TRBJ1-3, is DGGITQSPKYLFRKEGQNVTLSCEQNLNHDAMYWYRQDPGQGLRLIYYSQIVNDFQKGDIAEGYSVSREKKESFPLTVTSAQKNPTAFYLCASGGTSSGNTIYFGEGSWLTVV.

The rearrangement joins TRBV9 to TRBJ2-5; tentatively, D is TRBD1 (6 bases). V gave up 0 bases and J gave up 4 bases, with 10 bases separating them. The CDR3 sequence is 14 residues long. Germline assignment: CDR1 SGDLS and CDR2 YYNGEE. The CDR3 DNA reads TGTGCCAGCAGCGTAGGCACAGGGATAGAGACCCAGTACTTC. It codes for CASSVGTGIETQYF.